This T cell receptor (beta chain) originates from a study of beta chain features in type 1 diabetes. As every portion of the isolated RNA was reverse transcribed, the sequencing read expressed TCRB transcripts. Sequencing used immunoSEQ multiplex PCR; TCRdb keeps in-frame clones, though not all of them. Counted here are 810,000 or so clones, 17% occurring once; the ten biggest clones make up 0.02% to 0.03%. Notes on this clone: No antigen is known for it.

The study's findings and limits: TCRB CDR3 length was moderately but significantly reduced in all four CD4+ subsets of Type 1 diabetes patients.

Germline lookup yields CDR1 SGHRS and CDR2 YFSETQ. The CDR3 is 15 amino acids. Germline trimming cut 4 bases from V and 1 base from J; bases unmatched to any gene: 6. One heparinised blood draw averaging about 116 mL was given by each donor. Sequenced: naive CD4+ T cells from blood. This chain uses TRBV5-1 with TRBJ1-1, with 8 positions matching TRBD1. The source of this sequence is a woman between 18 and 29 years old in good health. CDR3 nucleotide sequence: TGCGCCAGCAGCGTCAGGGGGCAAGGGAACACTGAAGCTTTCTTT. Translating gives CASSVRGQGNTEAFF. The full variable domain, completed using reference TRBV5-1 and TRBJ1-1, is KAGVTQTPRYLIKTRGQQVTLSCSPISGHRSVSWYQQTPGQGLQFLFEYFSETQRNKGNFPGRFSGRQFSNSRSEMNVSTLELGDSALYLCASSVRGQGNTEAFFGQGTRLTVV.